This T cell receptor beta chain came from a study of radiotherapy plus CTLA-4 blockade in lung cancer. As for the study in general: Objective responses occurred in roughly a sixth of patients; approximately 33% had disease control. Study-wide results and limits: With interferon-beta, early dynamics of blood T cell clones were reported to best predict response. TCR clones originating in tumors grew in number in blood after radiotherapy plus ipilimumab.

A note on this clone: The target antigen is unknown.

V lost 3 bases and J lost 16, with 10 bases in between. The CDR3 loop spans 10 amino acids. The germline gives CDR1 WSHSY, CDR2 SAAADI. Repertoires were generated with immunoSEQ multiplex PCR, while TCRdb's copy carries only in-frame clones and drops some. The table has 45,000 to 55,000 clones, approximately 91% seen once. Chemo-refractory metastatic non-small-cell lung cancer patients were treated with focal radiation plus CTLA-4 blockade with ipilimumab. This sequence joins TRBV10-2 and TRBJ2-1, with a tentative D call TRBD1 (5 bases). The sequence came from a human donor with non-small cell lung cancer whose response to radiotherapy plus ipilimumab could not be evaluated. The sample in question was peripheral blood, obtained from a patient treated with radiotherapy plus ipilimumab. In DNA, the CDR3 is TGCGCCAGCAGTGAAGGGGTAGTATTCTTC. It codes for CASSEGVVFF.